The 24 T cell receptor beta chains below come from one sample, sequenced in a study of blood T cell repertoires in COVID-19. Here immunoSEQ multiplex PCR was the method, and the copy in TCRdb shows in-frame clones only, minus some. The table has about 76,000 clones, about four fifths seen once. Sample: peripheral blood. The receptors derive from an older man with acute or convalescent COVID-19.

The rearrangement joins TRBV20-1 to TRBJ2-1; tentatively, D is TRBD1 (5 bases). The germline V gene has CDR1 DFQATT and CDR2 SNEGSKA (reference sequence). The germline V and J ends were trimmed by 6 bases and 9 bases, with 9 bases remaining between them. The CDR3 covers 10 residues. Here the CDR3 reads CSASGIEQFF. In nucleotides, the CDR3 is TGCAGTGCGTCAGGGATTGAGCAGTTCTTC.

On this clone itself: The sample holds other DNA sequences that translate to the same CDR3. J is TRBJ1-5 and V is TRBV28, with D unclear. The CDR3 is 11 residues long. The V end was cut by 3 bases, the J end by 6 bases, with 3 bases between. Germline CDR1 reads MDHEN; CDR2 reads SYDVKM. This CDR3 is CASSFSQPQHF. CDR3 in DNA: TGTGCCAGCAGTTTTAGTCAGCCCCAGCATTTT.

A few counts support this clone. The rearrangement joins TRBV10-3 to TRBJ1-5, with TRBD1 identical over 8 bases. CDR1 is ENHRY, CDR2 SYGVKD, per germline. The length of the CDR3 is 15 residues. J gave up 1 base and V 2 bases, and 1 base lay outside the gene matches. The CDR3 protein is CAISEDRGSNQPQHF. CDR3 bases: TGTGCCATCAGTGAGGACAGGGGAAGCAATCAGCCCCAGCATTTT.

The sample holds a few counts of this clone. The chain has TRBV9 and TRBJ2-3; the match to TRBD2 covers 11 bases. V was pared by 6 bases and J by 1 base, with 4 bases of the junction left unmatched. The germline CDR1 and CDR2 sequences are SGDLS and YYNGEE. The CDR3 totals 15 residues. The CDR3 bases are TGTGCCAGCAATCTAGCGGGAGGTGGCACAGATACGCAGTATTTT. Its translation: CASNLAGGGTDTQYF.

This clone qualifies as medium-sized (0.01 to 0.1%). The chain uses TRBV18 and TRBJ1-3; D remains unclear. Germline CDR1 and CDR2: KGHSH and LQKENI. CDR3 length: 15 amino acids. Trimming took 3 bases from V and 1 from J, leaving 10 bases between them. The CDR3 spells CASSPIPGSGNTIYF. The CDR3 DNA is TGTGCCAGCTCACCCATACCGGGGTCTGGAAACACCATATATTTT.

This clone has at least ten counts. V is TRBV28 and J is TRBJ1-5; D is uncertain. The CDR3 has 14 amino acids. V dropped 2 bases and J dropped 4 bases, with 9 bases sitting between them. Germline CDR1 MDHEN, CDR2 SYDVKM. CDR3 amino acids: CASSLEEGNQPQHF. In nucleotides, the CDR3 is TGTGCCAGCAGTTTAGAAGAGGGAAATCAGCCCCAGCATTTT.

This CDR3 reads CASSLAAGTETQYF. The CDR3 nucleotides are TGTGCCAGCAGCTTAGCGGCAGGAACAGAGACCCAGTACTTC. This chain connects TRBV7-9 to TRBJ2-5; D remains unclear. The ends were cut back, 0 bases at V and 4 bases at J, with 9 bases in the middle. CDR1 is SEHNR, CDR2 FQNEAQ, per germline (reference sequence). This CDR3 has 14 amino acids. The entire variable domain, with the rest obtained from reference TRBV7-9 and TRBJ2-5, is as follows: DTGVSQNPRHKITKRGQNVTFRCDPISEHNRLYWYRQTLGQGPEFLTYFQNEAQLEKSRLLSDRFSAERPKGSFSTLEIQRTEQGDSAMYLCASSLAAGTETQYFGPGTRLLVL.

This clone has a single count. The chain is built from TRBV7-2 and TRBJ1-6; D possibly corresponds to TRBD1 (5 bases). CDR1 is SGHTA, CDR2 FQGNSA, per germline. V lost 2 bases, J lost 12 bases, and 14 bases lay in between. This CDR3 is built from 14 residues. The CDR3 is CASSLLWAREPLHF. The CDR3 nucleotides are TGTGCCAGCAGCTTACTCTGGGCCAGGGAACCCCTCCACTTT.

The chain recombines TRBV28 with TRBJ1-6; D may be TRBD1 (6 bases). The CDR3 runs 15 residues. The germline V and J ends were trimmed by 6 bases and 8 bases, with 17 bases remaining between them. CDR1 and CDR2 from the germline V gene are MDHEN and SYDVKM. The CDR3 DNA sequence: TGTGCCAGCAGCCTCGGGGGGGGGCAGCATTCACCCCTCCACTTT. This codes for CASSLGGGQHSPLHF.

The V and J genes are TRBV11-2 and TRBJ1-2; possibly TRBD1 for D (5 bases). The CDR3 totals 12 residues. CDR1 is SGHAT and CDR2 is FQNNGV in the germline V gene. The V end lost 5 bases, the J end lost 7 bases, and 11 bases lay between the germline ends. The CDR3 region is CASSGGIGGYTF. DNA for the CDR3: TGTGCCAGCAGCGGGGGGATAGGTGGCTACACCTTC.

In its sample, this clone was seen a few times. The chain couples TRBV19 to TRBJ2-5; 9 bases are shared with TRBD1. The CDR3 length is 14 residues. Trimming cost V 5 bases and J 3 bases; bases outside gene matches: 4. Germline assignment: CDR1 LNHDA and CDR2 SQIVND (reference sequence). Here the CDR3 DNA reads TGTGCCAGTAGTTCGACAGGGGGGAAAGAGACCCAGTACTTC. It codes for CASSSTGGKETQYF.

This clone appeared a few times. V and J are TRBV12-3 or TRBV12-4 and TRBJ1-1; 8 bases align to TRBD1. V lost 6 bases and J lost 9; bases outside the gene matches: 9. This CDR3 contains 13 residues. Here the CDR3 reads CASRLNRGGKAFF. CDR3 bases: TGTGCCAGCAGGCTGAACAGGGGGGGAAAAGCTTTCTTT.

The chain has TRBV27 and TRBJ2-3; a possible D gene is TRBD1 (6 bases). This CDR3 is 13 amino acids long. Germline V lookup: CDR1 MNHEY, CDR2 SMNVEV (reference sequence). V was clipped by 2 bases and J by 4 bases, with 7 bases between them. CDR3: CASSLQGSDTQYF. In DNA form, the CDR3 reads TGTGCCAGCAGTTTACAGGGGTCAGATACGCAGTATTTT.

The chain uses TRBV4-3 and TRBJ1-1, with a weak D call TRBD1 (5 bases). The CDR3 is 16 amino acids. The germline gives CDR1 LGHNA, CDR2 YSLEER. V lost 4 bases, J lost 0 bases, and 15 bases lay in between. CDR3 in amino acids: CASSLGTGALNTEAFF. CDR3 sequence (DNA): TGCGCCAGCAGCCTTGGAACAGGCGCCCTGAACACTGAAGCTTTCTTT.

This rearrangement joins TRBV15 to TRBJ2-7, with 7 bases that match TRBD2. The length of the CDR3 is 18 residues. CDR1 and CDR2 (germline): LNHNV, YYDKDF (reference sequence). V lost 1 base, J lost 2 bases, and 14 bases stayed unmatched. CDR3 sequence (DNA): TGTGCCACCAGCAGAGTGGGGGGAGGGGAGAATTGGGCCTACGAGCAGTACTTC. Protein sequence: CATSRVGGGENWAYEQYF.

CDR3 sequence: CSVDRAGGLTQYF. CDR3 DNA sequence: TGCAGCGTTGATCGAGCGGGAGGGCTGACGCAGTATTTT. This chain links TRBV29-1 with TRBJ2-3; 10 nucleotides agree with TRBD2. The length of the CDR3 is 13 residues. After removal of 3 bases from V and 9 bases from J, the junction contained 6 bases not matched to a gene. From germline, CDR1 is SQVTM and CDR2 ANQGSEA.

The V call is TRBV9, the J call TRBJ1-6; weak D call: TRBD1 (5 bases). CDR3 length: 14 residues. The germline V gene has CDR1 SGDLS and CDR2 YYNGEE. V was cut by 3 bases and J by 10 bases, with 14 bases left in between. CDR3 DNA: TGTGCCAGCAGCGATGGGGGGGGGAACTCACCCCTCCACTTT. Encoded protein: CASSDGGGNSPLHF.

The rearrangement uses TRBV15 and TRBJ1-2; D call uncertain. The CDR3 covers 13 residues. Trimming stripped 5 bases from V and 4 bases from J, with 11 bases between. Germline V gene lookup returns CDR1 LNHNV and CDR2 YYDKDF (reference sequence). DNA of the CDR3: TGTGCCACCAGCGAGGACCGGGGCTATGGCTACACCTTC. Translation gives CATSEDRGYGYTF.

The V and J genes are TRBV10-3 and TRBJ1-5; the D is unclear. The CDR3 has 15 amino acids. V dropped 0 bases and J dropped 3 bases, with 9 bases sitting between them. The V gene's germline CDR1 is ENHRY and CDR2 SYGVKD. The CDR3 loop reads CAISESSTNNQPQHF. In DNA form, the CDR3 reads TGTGCCATCAGTGAGTCTTCGACAAACAATCAGCCCCAGCATTTT.

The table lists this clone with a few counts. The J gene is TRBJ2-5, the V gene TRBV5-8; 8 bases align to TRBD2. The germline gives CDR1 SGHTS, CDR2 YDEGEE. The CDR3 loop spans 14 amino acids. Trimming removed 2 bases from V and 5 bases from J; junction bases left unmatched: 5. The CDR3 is CASSFPGGWETQYF. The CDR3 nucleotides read TGTGCCAGCAGCTTCCCGGGAGGGTGGGAGACCCAGTACTTC. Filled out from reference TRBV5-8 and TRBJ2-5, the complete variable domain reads EAGVTQSPTHLIKTRGQQATLRCSPISGHTSVYWYQQALGLGLQFLLWYDEGEERNRGNFPPRFSGRQFPNYSSELNVNALELEDSALYLCASSFPGGWETQYFGPGTRLLVL.

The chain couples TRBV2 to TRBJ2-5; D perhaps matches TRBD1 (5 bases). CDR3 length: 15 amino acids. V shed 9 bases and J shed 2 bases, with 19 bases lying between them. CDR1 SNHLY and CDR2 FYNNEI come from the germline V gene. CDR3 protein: CARGSGIGKQETQYF. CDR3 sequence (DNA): TGTGCCAGGGGTTCAGGGATTGGAAAACAAGAGACCCAGTACTTC.

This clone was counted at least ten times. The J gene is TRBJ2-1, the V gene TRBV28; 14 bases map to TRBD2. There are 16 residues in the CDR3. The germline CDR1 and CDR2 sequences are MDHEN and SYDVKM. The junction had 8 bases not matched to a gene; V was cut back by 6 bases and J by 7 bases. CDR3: CASRKGLAGVRNEQFF. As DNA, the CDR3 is TGTGCCAGCAGAAAGGGACTAGCGGGAGTCAGGAATGAGCAGTTCTTC. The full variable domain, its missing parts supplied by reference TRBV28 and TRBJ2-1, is DVKVTQSSRYLVKRTGEKVFLECVQDMDHENMFWYRQDPGLGLRLIYFSYDVKMKEKGDIPEGYSVSREKKERFSLILESASTNQTSMYLCASRKGLAGVRNEQFFGPGTRLTVL.

The CDR3 sequence is CASNEGGTGELFF. CDR3 sequence (DNA): TGCGCCAGCAACGAGGGCGGGACCGGGGAGCTGTTTTTT. The chain has TRBV10-1 and TRBJ2-2, with a weak D call TRBD2 (5 bases). The germline gives CDR1 WNHNN, CDR2 SYGVQD (reference sequence). Between the trimmed V and J ends, which lost 7 bases and 5 bases, there was a span of 11 bases. The CDR3 extends over 13 amino acids.

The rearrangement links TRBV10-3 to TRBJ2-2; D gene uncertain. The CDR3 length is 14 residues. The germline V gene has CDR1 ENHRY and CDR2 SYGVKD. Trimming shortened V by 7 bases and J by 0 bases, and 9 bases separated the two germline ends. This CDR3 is CAITSSPNTGELFF. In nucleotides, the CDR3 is TGTGCCATCACCTCTAGTCCGAACACCGGGGAGCTGTTTTTT.